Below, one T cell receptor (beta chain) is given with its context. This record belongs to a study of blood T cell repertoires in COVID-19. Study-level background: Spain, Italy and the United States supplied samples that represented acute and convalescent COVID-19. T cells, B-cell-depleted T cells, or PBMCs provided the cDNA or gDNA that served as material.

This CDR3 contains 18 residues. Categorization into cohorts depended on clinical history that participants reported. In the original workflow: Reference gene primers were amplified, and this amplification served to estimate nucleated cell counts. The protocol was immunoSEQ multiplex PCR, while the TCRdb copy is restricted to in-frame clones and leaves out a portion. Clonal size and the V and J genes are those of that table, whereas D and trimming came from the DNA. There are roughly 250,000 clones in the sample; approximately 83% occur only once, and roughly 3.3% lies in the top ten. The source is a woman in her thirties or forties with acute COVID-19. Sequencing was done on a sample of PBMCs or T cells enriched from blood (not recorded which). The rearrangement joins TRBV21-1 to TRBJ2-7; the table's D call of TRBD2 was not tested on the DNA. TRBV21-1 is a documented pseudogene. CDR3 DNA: TGTGCCAGCAGCAAAAGGGCGACCACTAGCGGGAGGGCCTACGAGCAGTACTTC. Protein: CASSKRATTSGRAYEQYF.